This T cell receptor beta chain emerged from a study of cytomegalovirus exposure and HLA in healthy donors. Across the study: Among the approximately 400 donors who were genotyped, roughly 86% fell in the genetic ancestry cluster that is associated with self-reported Caucasian donors.

V lost 5 bases to trimming and J lost 8 bases, with 18 bases between them. The CDR3 is 14 amino acids. Germline CDR1 and CDR2: MNHEY and SVGAGI. Concerning this clone: What it recognizes is unknown.

Primers included in the PCR were 60 Vbeta and 13 Jbeta primers. Data came from immunoSEQ multiplex PCR; TCRdb stores just in-frame clones and leaves some out. This table has under 200,000 clones, around 80% appearing once. Overall study results and limits: According to a later analysis, most TCR beta chains associated with CMV appeared HLA-restricted.

The chain uses TRBV6-5 and TRBJ1-2, with D possibly TRBD1 on 5 matching bases. The sequence was obtained from a woman in her 50s in good health and CMV-seropositive. Sample: PBMCs. The CDR3 sequence: CASSDLGQGRGYTF. The CDR3, as DNA: TGTGCCAGCAGTGACCTAGGCCAGGGCCGCGGCTACACCTTC.